This T cell receptor (beta chain) is from a study of OX40 agonist ivuxolimab in advanced cancers. Trimming stripped 6 bases from V and 2 bases from J, with 20 bases between. This CDR3 has 16 residues. The germline V gene has CDR1 SGHDN and CDR2 FVKESK. Profiled with immunoSEQ multiplex PCR; TCRdb holds only in-frame clones, not every one. In the table there are more than 100,000 clones, 93% of which are singletons. The rearrangement links TRBV14 to TRBJ2-7; D not resolved. This receptor was taken from an adult with an advanced solid tumor such as melanoma, head and neck, liver or kidney cancer. Material: CD4+ or CD8+ T cells sorted from blood, obtained in a trial of the OX40 agonist ivuxolimab. The CDR3 sequence is CASSPWNQKPPYEQYF. The DNA of the CDR3 is TGTGCCAGCAGTCCCTGGAACCAAAAACCTCCCTACGAGCAGTACTTC.